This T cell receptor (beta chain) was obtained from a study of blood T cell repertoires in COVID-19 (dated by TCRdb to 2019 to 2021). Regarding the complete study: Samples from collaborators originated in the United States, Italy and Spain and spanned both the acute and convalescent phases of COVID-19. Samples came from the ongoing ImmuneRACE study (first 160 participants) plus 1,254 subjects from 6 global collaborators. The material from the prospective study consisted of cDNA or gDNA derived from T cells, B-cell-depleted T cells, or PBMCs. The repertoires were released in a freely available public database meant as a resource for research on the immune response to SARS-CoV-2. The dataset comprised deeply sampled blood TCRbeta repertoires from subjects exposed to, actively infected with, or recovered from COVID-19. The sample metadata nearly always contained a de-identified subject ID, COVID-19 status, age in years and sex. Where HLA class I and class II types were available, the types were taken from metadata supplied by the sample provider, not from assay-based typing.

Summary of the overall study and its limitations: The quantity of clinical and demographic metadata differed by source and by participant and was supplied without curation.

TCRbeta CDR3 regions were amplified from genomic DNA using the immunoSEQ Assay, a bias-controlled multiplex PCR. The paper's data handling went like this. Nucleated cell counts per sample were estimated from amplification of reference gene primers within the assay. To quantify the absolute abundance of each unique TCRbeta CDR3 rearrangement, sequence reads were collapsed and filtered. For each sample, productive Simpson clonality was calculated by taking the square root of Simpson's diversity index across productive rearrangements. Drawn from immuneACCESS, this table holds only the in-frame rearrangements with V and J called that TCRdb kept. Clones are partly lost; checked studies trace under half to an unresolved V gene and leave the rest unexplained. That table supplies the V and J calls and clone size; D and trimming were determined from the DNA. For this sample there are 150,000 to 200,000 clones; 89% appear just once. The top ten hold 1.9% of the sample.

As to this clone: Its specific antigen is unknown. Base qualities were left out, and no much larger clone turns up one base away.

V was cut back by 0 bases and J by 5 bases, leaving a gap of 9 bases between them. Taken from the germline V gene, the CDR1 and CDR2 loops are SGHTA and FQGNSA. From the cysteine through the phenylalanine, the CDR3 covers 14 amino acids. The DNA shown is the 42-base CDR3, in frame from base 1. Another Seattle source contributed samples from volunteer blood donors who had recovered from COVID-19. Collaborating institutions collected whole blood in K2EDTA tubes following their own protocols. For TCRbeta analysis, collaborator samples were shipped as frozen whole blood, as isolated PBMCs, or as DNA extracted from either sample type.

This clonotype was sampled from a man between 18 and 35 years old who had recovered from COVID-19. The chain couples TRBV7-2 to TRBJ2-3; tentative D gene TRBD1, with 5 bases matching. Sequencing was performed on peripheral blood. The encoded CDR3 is CASSLARVKDTQYF. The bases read TGTGCCAGCAGCTTAGCCAGGGTGAAAGATACGCAGTATTTT. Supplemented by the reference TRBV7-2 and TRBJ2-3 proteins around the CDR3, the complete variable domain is GAGVSQSPSNKVTEKGKDVELRCDPISGHTALYWYRQSLGQGLEFLIYFQGNSAPDKSGLPSDRFSAERTGGSVSTLTIQRTQQEDSAVYLCASSLARVKDTQYFGPGTRLTVL.